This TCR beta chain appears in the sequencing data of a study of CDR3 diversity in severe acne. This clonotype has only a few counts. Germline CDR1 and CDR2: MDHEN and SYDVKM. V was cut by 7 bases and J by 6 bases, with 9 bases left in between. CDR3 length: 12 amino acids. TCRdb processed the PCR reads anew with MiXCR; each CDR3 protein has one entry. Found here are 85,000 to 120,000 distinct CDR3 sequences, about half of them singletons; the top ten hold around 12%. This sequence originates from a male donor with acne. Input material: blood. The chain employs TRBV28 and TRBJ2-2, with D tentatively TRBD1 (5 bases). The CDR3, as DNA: TGTGCCAGCACTCAGGGTTCCGGGGAGCTGTTTTTT. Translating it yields CASTQGSGELFF.